The T cell receptor (beta chain) described here comes from a study of blood T cell repertoires in COVID-19. Study background: T cells, B-cell-depleted T cells, or PBMCs supplied cDNA or gDNA.

As handled by the study authors: Amplification of reference gene primers was used by the study to estimate nucleated cell counts. Libraries were prepared by immunoSEQ multiplex PCR; TCRdb keeps only in-frame clonotypes and omits some of them. The V and J calls and clone size were taken over from that table, and D and trimming were inferred from the DNA. The repertoire has 100,000 to 150,000 clones, roughly 90% of them found once; the top ten carry 2% to 2.5%. The CDR3 consists of 14 residues. Germline V gene lookup returns CDR1 KGHDR and CDR2 SFDVKD. The ends lost 9 bases at V and 8 bases at J; junction bases unmatched: 5.

Specimen: peripheral blood. The TCR comes from a man between 65 and 80 years old with active COVID-19. The chain uses TRBV24-1 and TRBJ2-1; 14 bases map to TRBD2. CDR3 loop: CATVGLAGGYEQFF. The DNA of the CDR3 is TGTGCCACCGTTGGACTAGCGGGAGGCTATGAGCAGTTCTTC.